Shown below are 21 T cell receptor beta chains from a single sample sequenced in a study of T cell clonality in common variable immunodeficiency. Overall study results and limits: Common variable immunodeficiency TCR beta sequences reportedly had fewer deletions and N-nucleotide insertions.

Their specific antigens are unknown. Profiled with immunoSEQ multiplex PCR; TCRdb holds only in-frame clones, not every one. The sample is made up of just under 20,000 clones, none counted only once. The sample consisted of peripheral blood mononuclear cells. These receptors were obtained from a human donor with common variable immunodeficiency.

This clone occurred a few times. The CDR3 end is not reached by the read, which stops 3 residues before it; the germline J gene fills it in. The rearrangement uses TRBV2 and TRBJ2-7; 7 positions match TRBD1. The CDR3 extends over 13 amino acids. Germline loops: CDR1 SNHLY, CDR2 FYNNEI. V shed 3 bases, J shed 4 bases, and the junction held 3 bases outside the gene matches. The sequenced CDR3 bases are TGTGCCAGCAGTGAGGACAGGACATACGAG. It codes for CASSEDRTYE. The complete CDR3 protein is CASSEDRTYEQYF.

This clone was seen at least ten times. The read terminates 3 residues before the CDR3 end, so the remaining end is supplied by the germline J gene. This chain connects TRBV20-1 to TRBJ2-3; D unresolved. Trimming removed 6 bases from V and 0 bases from J, with 13 bases in between. This CDR3 region has 14 residues. Germline V CDR1 and CDR2: DFQATT, SNEGSKA (reference sequence). The part of the CDR3 DNA that was read is TGCAGTGCCCAGTCAGGTTCGAGCACAGATACG. Its protein product is CSAQSGSSTDT. The full CDR3 reads CSAQSGSSTDTQYF.

This clone came up many times. Partial CDR3 DNA: TGTGCCAGCCGTGTTAGCGGAAGCTCCTACGAG. As protein: CASRVSGSSYE. The full CDR3 protein reads CASRVSGSSYEQYF. The chain uses TRBV3-1 (or the pseudogene TRBV3-2) and TRBJ2-7, with D maybe TRBD2 (6 bases). The read ends 3 residues shy of where the CDR3 ends; the end is completed using the germline J gene. This CDR3 spans 14 amino acids. The germline V gene encodes CDR1 LGHDT and CDR2 YNNKEL (reference sequence). The V end lost 8 bases, the J end lost 0 bases, and 14 bases lay between the germline ends.

This clone was detected many times. The read falls 3 residues short of the CDR3 end, and the missing part is taken from the germline J gene. The chain links TRBV5-4 to TRBJ2-3; 7 nucleotides match TRBD1. V shed 5 bases, J shed 3 bases, and the junction held 9 bases outside the gene matches. The CDR3 spans 15 residues. Germline CDR1 reads SGHNT; CDR2 reads YYREEE (reference sequence). The DNA read from the CDR3 is TGTGCCAGCAGTACTCAGGGGGTAAGAACAGATACG. This gives the protein CASSTQGVRTDT. The complete CDR3 reads CASSTQGVRTDTQYF.

By sample fraction, this clone is medium-sized. The CDR3 end lies 3 residues beyond the end of the read and is filled in from the germline J gene. The chain has TRBV29-1 and TRBJ1-1, with D maybe TRBD1 (6 bases). Germline CDR1 and CDR2: SQVTM and ANQGSEA. The CDR3 loop spans 12 amino acids. V was clipped by 7 bases and J by 1 base, with 10 bases between them. The covered CDR3 bases are TGCAGCGGGGGACAATCGAACACTGAA. The encoded protein is CSGGQSNTE. The complete CDR3 protein is CSGGQSNTEAFF.

In this sample, this clone turned up many times. The DNA ends 3 residues before the CDR3 does, and the rest of the CDR3 is filled in from the germline J gene. This chain uses TRBV10-1 with TRBJ1-2; possible D gene TRBD1, 6 bases. Looked up from germline, CDR1 is WNHNN and CDR2 is SYGVQD (reference sequence). V gave up 0 bases and J gave up 6 bases, with 8 bases separating them. The CDR3 consists of 13 residues. CDR3 bases read: TGCGCCAGCAGTGAGTCTACAGGGAATGGC. It codes for CASSESTGNG. The full-length CDR3 reads as CASSESTGNGYTF.

This clone appeared many times. The DNA ends 3 residues before the CDR3 does, and the rest of the CDR3 is filled in from the germline J gene. V and J are TRBV4-2 and TRBJ1-2; possibly TRBD1 for D (5 bases). Trimming took off 4 bases at V and 0 bases at J, with 9 bases between the two ends. CDR3 length: 14 amino acids. Looked up from germline, CDR1 is LGHNA and CDR2 is YNFKEQ. The CDR3 is CASSLRGSNYGYTF. CDR3 bases read: TGTGCCAGCAGCCTTCGGGGGTCTAACTATGGC.

This clone occurred a few times. The missing CDR3 end, 3 residues past where the read stops, is filled in from the germline J gene. The V call is TRBV7-9, the J call TRBJ2-7, with D tentatively TRBD1 (5 bases). Deletions cut 4 bases from V and 2 bases from J, with 12 bases between. This CDR3 has 14 amino acids. Germline assignment: CDR1 SEHNR and CDR2 FQNEAQ (reference sequence). CDR3: CASSSATAPYEQYF. CDR3 DNA (partial): TGTGCCAGCAGCTCAGCGACAGCACCCTACGAG.

This clone was recorded at least ten times. The CDR3 spells CASSLHQGLNYEQYF. The CDR3 bases that were read are TGCGCCAGCAGCTTGCATCAGGGGCTGAACTACGAG. The gene calls are TRBV5-1 and TRBJ2-7, with a weak D call TRBD1 (6 bases). The read halts 3 residues ahead of the CDR3 end, with the missing end drawn from the germline J gene. V was cut by 1 base and J by 3 bases, with 14 bases left in between. The CDR3 consists of 15 residues. The germline V gene encodes CDR1 SGHRS and CDR2 YFSETQ.

This clone turned up a few times. The sequence runs out 3 residues before the end of the CDR3; the remainder is reconstructed from the germline J gene. The rearrangement links TRBV20-1 to TRBJ1-3, with 8 bases identical to TRBD1. The V segment lost 2 bases and the J segment 2 bases; nucleotides outside the gene matches: 2. CDR1 and CDR2 from the germline V gene are DFQATT and SNEGSKA (reference sequence). CDR3 length equals 14 residues. The CDR3 region is CSARIQGAGNTIYF. The CDR3 bases that were read are TGCAGTGCTAGAATACAGGGGGCTGGAAACACC.

This clone appeared a few times. Sequencing ends 3 residues short of the CDR3 end; the germline J gene provides the rest. This chain links TRBV11-1 with TRBJ2-7, with 8 bases that match TRBD2. CDR3 length equals 15 residues. The junction had 6 bases not matched to a gene; V was cut back by 5 bases and J by 0 bases. Germline values: CDR1 SGHAT, CDR2 FQDESV (reference sequence). The CDR3 DNA, read in part, is TGTGCCAGCAGCCGGGGGGGTTTGGCCTCCTACGAG. Its protein product is CASSRGGLASYE. Given in full, the CDR3 is CASSRGGLASYEQYF.

This clone was counted between two and nine times. The read finishes 3 residues shy of the CDR3 end, and the germline J gene is used to complete it. The chain uses TRBV19 and TRBJ2-1; D could derive from TRBD1 or TRBD2 (5 bases each). The CDR3 loop spans 16 amino acids. Germline assignment: CDR1 LNHDA and CDR2 SQIVND (reference sequence). The V and J ends lost 3 bases and 0 bases respectively, with 12 bases between them. The CDR3 spells CASSIGLRGSYNEQFF. The DNA read from the CDR3 is TGTGCCAGTAGTATCGGCTTGAGGGGCTCCTACAATGAG. The whole variable domain, remainder taken from reference TRBV19 and TRBJ2-1, is DGGITQSPKYLFRKEGQNVTLSCEQNLNHDAMYWYRQDPGQGLRLIYYSQIVNDFQKGDIAEGYSVSREKKESFPLTVTSAQKNPTAFYLCASSIGLRGSYNEQFFGPGTRLTVL.

This clone was observed many times. The missing CDR3 end, 3 residues past where the read stops, is filled in from the germline J gene. The chain is built from TRBV2 and TRBJ1-2; D ambiguous. The V gene lost 8 bases and the J gene lost 2 bases, with 12 bases spanning the gap. The CDR3 has 13 amino acids. Germline loops: CDR1 SNHLY, CDR2 FYNNEI. Here the CDR3 reads CASRQQTNYGYTF. The sequenced part of the CDR3 DNA is TGTGCCAGCCGTCAACAGACCAACTATGGC.

This clone was picked up many times. With the read ending 3 residues before the CDR3 end, the germline J gene is used to fill in that end. The gene calls are TRBV3-1 (or the pseudogene TRBV3-2) and TRBJ2-5; D possibly corresponds to TRBD2 (7 bases). Germline V gene lookup returns CDR1 LGHDT and CDR2 YNNKEL (reference sequence). CDR3 length equals 14 residues. V was trimmed by 2 bases and J by 5 bases, leaving 12 bases between them. CDR3 bases read: TGTGCCAGCAGCCAACGGGGGGCGGGGGAGACC. Its protein product is CASSQRGAGET. The complete CDR3 protein is CASSQRGAGETQYF.

This clone was counted many times. The CDR3 end lies 3 residues beyond the end of the read and is filled in from the germline J gene. V usage is TRBV20-1 and J usage is TRBJ1-1; the D gene is possibly TRBD1 (5 bases). In germline, CDR1 is DFQATT, CDR2 SNEGSKA (reference sequence). The CDR3 is 13 residues long. V lost 3 bases and J lost 5, with 13 bases in between. The CDR3 DNA, read in part, is TGCAGTGCTAGCAGCGCCGGGGGGACTGAA. Its protein is CSASSAGGTE. The full CDR3 is CSASSAGGTEAFF.

This clone showed up many times. The sequence runs out 3 residues before the end of the CDR3; the remainder is reconstructed from the germline J gene. J is TRBJ1-5 and V is TRBV4-1; D is unclear. This CDR3 region has 14 residues. V lost 2 bases and J lost 2, with 7 bases in between. Germline V gives CDR1 MGHRA, CDR2 YSYEKL. CDR3 in amino acids: CASSQHNCNQPQHF. The part of the CDR3 DNA that was read is TGCGCCAGCAGCCAACACAATTGCAATCAGCCC.

CDR3 region: CASSPRQGLEETQYF. The sequenced part of the CDR3 DNA is TGTGCCAGCAGTCCCAGACAGGGTCTAGAGGAGACC. V usage is TRBV27 and J usage is TRBJ2-5, with 7 bases lining up with TRBD1. The CDR3 end lies 3 residues beyond the end of the read and is filled in from the germline J gene. Unmatched junction bases numbered 11, after V lost 5 bases and J lost 5 bases. Germline V gene data show CDR1 as MNHEY and CDR2 as SMNVEV (reference sequence). The CDR3 spans 15 residues.

This clone was seen ten or more times. The CDR3 goes on 3 residues after the read ends, and that part is filled in from the germline J gene. The chain joins TRBV5-1 to TRBJ2-1; TRBD2 matches 13 bases. The CDR3 has 15 amino acids. Germline assignment: CDR1 SGHRS and CDR2 YFSETQ. V was clipped by 5 bases and J by 7 bases; unmatched bases: 6. Here the CDR3 reads CASSSGLAGENEQFF. The sequenced part of the CDR3 DNA is TGCGCCAGCAGTTCCGGACTAGCGGGAGAGAATGAG.

Many counts were recorded for this clone. The CDR3 DNA, read in part, is TGTGCCAGCAGCTTCAGAAATCAGGGCTATGGC. Its translation is CASSFRNQGYG. Given in full, the CDR3 is CASSFRNQGYGYTF. The gene calls are TRBV7-9 and TRBJ1-2; D perhaps matches TRBD1 (5 bases). The read halts 3 residues ahead of the CDR3 end, with the missing end drawn from the germline J gene. V dropped 3 bases and J dropped 4 bases, with 12 bases sitting between them. This CDR3 contains 14 residues. Germline V gene lookup returns CDR1 SEHNR and CDR2 FQNEAQ (reference sequence).

This clone was found many times. The read ends 3 residues shy of where the CDR3 ends; the end is completed using the germline J gene. The chain carries TRBV6-2 or TRBV6-3 and TRBJ1-1, with TRBD1 matching over 7 bases. The germline CDR1 and CDR2 sequences are MNHEY and SVGEGT. There are 15 residues in the CDR3. The V gene end was trimmed by 0 bases and the J gene end by 1 base; junction bases not matched to a gene: 2. The CDR3 bases that were read are TGTGCCAGCAGTTACTCCTGGACAGGGAACACTGAA. Translated, it gives CASSYSWTGNTE. The CDR3 in full is CASSYSWTGNTEAFF.

This clone was picked up many times. The read comes to an end 3 residues before the CDR3 does, leaving the germline J gene to fill in the end. V and J are TRBV18 and TRBJ2-1, with D possibly matching TRBD2 (5 bases). V lost 6 bases to trimming and J lost 6 bases, with 12 bases between them. CDR1 is KGHSH and CDR2 is LQKENI in the germline V gene. CDR3 length equals 13 residues. Incomplete CDR3 DNA: TGTGCCAGCTCCCAACTAGAGAGCAATGAG. It is translated as CASSQLESNE. The entire CDR3 is CASSQLESNEQFF.